Listed here are 30 T cell receptor beta chains from one sample, sequenced in a study of T-cell memory formation after mild COVID-19. TCRdb analysed the 5' RACE reads with MiXCR anew, one entry per CDR3 protein. The table shows approximately 260,000 distinct CDR3 sequences, with roughly a sixth occurring only once. Specimen: PBMCs or a T cell subset sorted from them (not recorded which). These receptors all stem from a man aged 18 to 30 who had mild COVID-19 (a few samples of this study predate the infection). Cell type and time point are not known.

V and J are TRBV12-3 or TRBV12-4 and TRBJ2-7; possibly TRBD1 or TRBD2 for D (5 bases each). The V end lost 5 bases, the J end lost 9 bases, and 14 bases lay between the germline ends. CDR3 length equals 12 residues. CDR3 residues: CASSEGLGRQYF. The CDR3 coding sequence is TGTGCCAGCAGTGAGGGGCTTGGGAGGCAGTACTTC.

The chain links TRBV6-2 or TRBV6-3 to TRBJ2-7; TRBD2 agrees at 11 bases. Germline V CDR1 and CDR2: MNHEY, SVGEGT. The CDR3 covers 17 residues. The trim removed 2 bases at V and 4 bases at J, leaving 10 bases unmatched. CDR3 protein: CASSYRPSGGRRYEQYV. CDR3 bases: TGTGCCAGCAGTTACAGGCCTAGCGGGGGGCGCCGGTACGAGCAGTACGTC.

The chain has TRBV6-5 and TRBJ1-1, with D unresolved. The CDR3 contains 15 residues. Germline CDR1 is MNHEY and CDR2 is SVGAGI. The V end lost 0 bases, the J end lost 0 bases, and 8 bases lay between the germline ends. This CDR3 is CASSYSSSLNTEAFF. In DNA form, the CDR3 reads TGTGCCAGCAGTTACTCGTCCAGCCTGAACACTGAAGCTTTCTTT.

The gene calls are TRBV6-1 and TRBJ2-7; D possibly uses TRBD1 or TRBD2 (5 bases each). This CDR3 has 16 residues. In germline, CDR1 is MNHNS, CDR2 SASEGT. Trimming shortened V by 5 bases and J by 0 bases, and 17 bases separated the two germline ends. The CDR3 region has the DNA TGTGCCAGCAGTTCAGGGACCGGGACGGACTCCTACGAGCAGTACGTC. Protein product: CASSSGTGTDSYEQYV.

V gene TRBV2 combines with J gene TRBJ2-3; 7 bases map to TRBD1. The CDR3 is 14 amino acids. V gave up 8 bases and J gave up 0 bases; unmatched junction bases: 5. In germline, CDR1 is SNHLY, CDR2 FYNNEI. The CDR3 spells CASQTGTSTDTQYF. CDR3 DNA sequence: TGTGCCAGCCAGACAGGGACCAGCACAGATACGCAGTATTTT.

The chain employs TRBV15 and TRBJ2-7; D call uncertain. Trimming took off 0 bases at V and 3 bases at J, with 6 bases between the two ends. CDR1 is LNHNV, CDR2 YYDKDF, per germline (reference sequence). This CDR3 comprises 13 residues. The CDR3 DNA reads as TGTGCCACCAGCAGAGAAGCTTACTACGAGCAGTACGTC. This translates into CATSREAYYEQYV.

In its sample, this clonotype was seen many times. The chain carries TRBV7-2 and TRBJ2-3; 10 nucleotides align to TRBD2. The CDR3 spans 15 residues. Germline CDR1 reads SGHTA; CDR2 reads FQGNSA. V dropped 1 base and J dropped 7; count of bases not matched to a gene: 5. The CDR3: CASSLGSGGANTQYF. The CDR3 DNA reads TGTGCCAGCAGCTTAGGGAGCGGGGGGGCCAATACGCAGTATTTT. Looking up the rest from reference TRBV7-2 and TRBJ2-3 gives the full variable domain: GAGVSQSPSNKVTEKGKDVELRCDPISGHTALYWYRQSLGQGLEFLIYFQGNSAPDKSGLPSDRFSAERTGGSVSTLTIQRTQQEDSAVYLCASSLGSGGANTQYFGPGTRLTVL.

The rearrangement links TRBV6-1 to TRBJ2-7; 11 bases agree with TRBD2. Trimming took 6 bases from V and 0 from J; bases not matched to a gene: 10. The germline CDR1 and CDR2 sequences are MNHNS and SASEGT. This CDR3 is built from 17 residues. CDR3 bases: TGTGCCAGCAGGCTAGCGGGGGGAAAACCCCTCTCCTACGAGCAGTACGTC. This gives the protein CASRLAGGKPLSYEQYV.

The V call is TRBV5-4, the J call TRBJ1-2; a weak D match, TRBD1 (5 bases). The V gene's germline CDR1 is SGHNT and CDR2 YYREEE (reference sequence). The germline V and J ends were trimmed by 7 bases and 6 bases, with 13 bases remaining between them. CDR3 size: 12 residues. The DNA of the CDR3 is TGTGCCAGCCACGGGGGTTTCGATGGCTACACCTTC. This sequence encodes CASHGGFDGYTF. Together with reference TRBV5-4 and TRBJ1-2, the CDR3 gives the full variable domain: ETGVTQSPTHLIKTRGQQVTLRCSSQSGHNTVSWYQQALGQGPQFIFQYYREEENGRGNFPPRFSGLQFPNYSSELNVNALELDDSALYLCASHGGFDGYTFGSGTRLTVV.

This clonotype has a handful of counts. The chain employs TRBV4-1 and TRBJ1-3; TRBD1 is a possible D gene (6 bases). V dropped 1 base and J dropped 2 bases, with 9 bases sitting between them. Germline values: CDR1 MGHRA, CDR2 YSYEKL. This CDR3 is 15 amino acids long. The DNA for the CDR3 is TGCGCCAGCAGCCAAGCGGGGGGGCCTGGAAACACCATATATTTT. Translating it yields CASSQAGGPGNTIYF.

J is TRBJ2-7 and V is TRBV6-1; D ambiguous. Trimming pared 4 bases from V and 1 base from J, leaving 5 bases between. The CDR3 covers 12 residues. The germline V gene has CDR1 MNHNS and CDR2 SASEGT. The CDR3, as DNA: TGTGCCAGCAGTGTAATGTCCTACGAGCAGTACTTC. This gives the protein CASSVMSYEQYF.

This clonotype has just a few counts. The chain has TRBV7-3 and TRBJ1-1; 11 bases are shared with TRBD1. The junction had 6 bases not matched to a gene; V was cut back by 5 bases and J by 4 bases. The CDR3 covers 15 residues. CDR1 is SGHTA, CDR2 FQGTGA, per germline. CDR3: CASSPGTGGSTEAFF. The DNA of the CDR3 is TGTGCCAGCAGCCCAGGGACAGGGGGAAGCACTGAAGCTTTCTTT.

This clonotype was observed at least ten times. The genes are TRBV28 and TRBJ2-2; 8 bases line up with TRBD1. V gave up 6 bases and J gave up 8 bases; unmatched junction bases: 11. Germline V lookup: CDR1 MDHEN, CDR2 SYDVKM. The CDR3 contains 15 residues. The CDR3 region is CASRHQGARRGELFF. The CDR3 DNA is TGTGCCAGCAGACATCAGGGGGCCAGAAGGGGGGAGCTGTTTTTT.

This sequence joins TRBV7-3 and TRBJ2-2; D ambiguous. Trimming took off 0 bases at V and 4 bases at J, with 6 bases between the two ends. The germline gives CDR1 SGHTA, CDR2 FQGTGA. This CDR3 has 14 amino acids. The CDR3 protein is CASSLTLGTGELFF. The CDR3 nucleotides are TGTGCCAGCAGCTTAACCCTCGGCACCGGGGAGCTGTTTTTT. The variable domain in full, completed from reference TRBV7-3 and TRBJ2-2, reads GAGVSQTPSNKVTEKGKYVELRCDPISGHTALYWYRQSLGQGPEFLIYFQGTGAADDSGLPNDRFFAVRPEGSVSTLKIQRTERGDSAVYLCASSLTLGTGELFFGEGSRLTVL.

This clonotype was detected only a few times. The chain links TRBV11-3 to TRBJ2-3; D possibly corresponds to TRBD2 (6 bases). This CDR3 region has 15 residues. Deletions cut 4 bases from V and 1 base from J, with 12 bases between. Per the germline V gene, CDR1 is SGHNT and CDR2 is YENEEA. Here the CDR3 reads CASSSGGLRTDTQYF. The DNA of the CDR3 is TGTGCCAGCAGCTCCGGGGGACTTCGCACAGATACGCAGTATTTT. Based on the CDR3 plus reference TRBV11-3 and TRBJ2-3, the full variable domain is EAGVVQSPRYKIIEKKQPVAFWCNPISGHNTLYWYLQNLGQGPELLIRYENEEAVDDSQLPKDRFSAERLKGVDSTLKIQPAELGDSAVYLCASSSGGLRTDTQYFGPGTRLTVL.

This clonotype was detected only a few times. The chain uses TRBV6-5 and TRBJ2-1, with no clear D. With 2 bases removed from V and 2 bases from J, the gap between germline ends came to 10 bases. This CDR3 has 15 amino acids. Per the germline V gene, CDR1 is MNHEY and CDR2 is SVGAGI. The CDR3 coding sequence is TGTGCCAGCAGTTACGCGGTGCCAACCTACAATGAGCAGTTCTTC. Translating gives CASSYAVPTYNEQFF.

This clonotype has more than one count but fewer than ten. The V gene is TRBV29-1, the J gene TRBJ2-3; maybe TRBD1 (6 bases). Trimming took 7 bases from V and 2 from J, leaving 16 bases between them. The germline V gene has CDR1 SQVTM and CDR2 ANQGSEA. This CDR3 region has 14 residues. The CDR3 DNA sequence: TGCAGCGAGAAAGACAGGTACAACACAGATACGCAGTATTTT. It translates to CSEKDRYNTDTQYF.

This clonotype was detected a few times. The V gene is TRBV11-1, the J gene TRBJ2-1, with D hard to call. Germline values: CDR1 SGHAT, CDR2 FQDESV (reference sequence). This CDR3 region has 12 residues. The V end was cut by 3 bases, the J end by 10 bases, with 10 bases between. In DNA, the CDR3 is TGTGCCAGCAGCTTCCACCTCCAGGAGCAGTTCTTC. Its protein is CASSFHLQEQFF.

The sample holds a few counts of this clonotype. The rearrangement links TRBV12-3 or TRBV12-4 to TRBJ2-2; D possibly matches TRBD1 or TRBD2 (5 bases each). This CDR3 spans 16 amino acids. V was trimmed by 6 bases and J by 6 bases, leaving 20 bases between them. CDR3 DNA sequence: TGTGCCAGCAGCACAGTCGGGGCCGGTGGACCCGGGGAGCTGTTTTTT. This gives the protein CASSTVGAGGPGELFF.

The table lists this clonotype with a few counts. This rearrangement joins TRBV6-5 to TRBJ1-1; D gene uncertain. V lost 8 bases, J lost 5 bases, and 12 bases lay in between. From germline, CDR1 is MNHEY and CDR2 SVGAGI. The CDR3 consists of 12 residues. For the CDR3, the DNA is TGTGCCAGCGGACGACGGGGAACTGAAGCTTTCTTT. Translated: CASGRRGTEAFF.

This clonotype was observed a handful of times. This rearrangement joins TRBV12-3 or TRBV12-4 to TRBJ2-1; TRBD1 matches at 7 bases. The CDR3 contains 15 residues. Losses at the gene ends were 6 bases for V and 10 bases for J; bases not matched to a gene: 15. The CDR3 DNA follows: TGTGCCAGCAGACCTCAGAGACGGCAGGGGGAAGAGCAGTTCTTC. Amino acids: CASRPQRRQGEEQFF.

The DNA for the CDR3 is TGCGCCAGCAGCCTAAAAAGTGGGGGTTTGGAGACCCAGTACTTC. Its protein product is CASSLKSGGLETQYF. The chain is built from TRBV5-1 and TRBJ2-5; either TRBD1 or TRBD2 may supply D (5 bases each). This CDR3 has 15 residues. V lost 4 bases, J lost 5 bases, and 18 bases lay in between. Germline loops: CDR1 SGHRS, CDR2 YFSETQ.

The V gene is TRBV5-1, the J gene TRBJ2-7, with no clear D. Germline V lookup: CDR1 SGHRS, CDR2 YFSETQ. V was trimmed by 0 bases and J by 5 bases, leaving 12 bases between them. The CDR3 contains 14 residues. The CDR3 DNA follows: TGCGCCAGCAGCTTGGGACCTGGACCTCACGAGCAGTACGTC. Its translation: CASSLGPGPHEQYV.

There are a few counts of this clonotype. This chain links TRBV7-9 with TRBJ2-2; no reliable D call. V lost 2 bases to trimming and J lost 2 bases, with 9 bases between them. Germline V CDR1 and CDR2: SEHNR, FQNEAQ (reference sequence). The CDR3 runs to 15 residues. The CDR3 nucleotides are TGTGCCAGCAGCTTACCGGGTCTCAACACCGGGGAGCTGTTTTTT. Protein sequence: CASSLPGLNTGELFF.

This clonotype was observed at least ten times. The V gene is TRBV20-1, the J gene TRBJ1-2; 7 bases agree with TRBD1. The CDR3 has 13 amino acids. Per the germline V gene, CDR1 is DFQATT and CDR2 is SNEGSKA (reference sequence). The ends lost 5 bases at V and 4 bases at J; junction bases unmatched: 7. CDR3 region: CSAPDRDLYGYTF. The CDR3 coding sequence is TGCAGTGCTCCCGACAGGGACCTCTATGGCTACACCTTC.

V gene TRBV4-2 combines with J gene TRBJ1-2; D remains ambiguous. Looked up from germline, CDR1 is LGHNA and CDR2 is YNFKEQ. V shed 3 bases and J shed 4 bases, with 18 bases lying between them. This CDR3 spans 16 amino acids. In DNA, the CDR3 is TGTGCCAGCAGCCACCCACCACGGGTAGGTTCCTATGGCTACACCTTC. This codes for CASSHPPRVGSYGYTF.

The chain recombines TRBV4-3 with TRBJ2-5, with a tentative D call TRBD2 (5 bases). Trimming took off 0 bases at V and 1 base at J, with 12 bases between the two ends. The CDR3 is 16 amino acids. CDR1 and CDR2 (germline): LGHNA, YSLEER. CDR3 DNA: TGCGCCAGCAGCCAAGATGGGCCTAGCCTCCAAGAGACCCAGTACTTC. This gives the protein CASSQDGPSLQETQYF.

This clonotype was counted a few times. The rearrangement joins TRBV12-3 or TRBV12-4 to TRBJ1-6; D may be TRBD1 (5 bases). The CDR3 runs to 12 residues. Trimming shortened V by 4 bases and J by 9 bases, and 7 bases separated the two germline ends. The DNA for the CDR3 is TGTGCCAGCAGTTACAGGTCTTCACCCCTCCACTTT. Translating it yields CASSYRSSPLHF.

This clonotype was observed a handful of times. The chain uses TRBV15 and TRBJ1-1; D is unclear. Trimming cost V 0 bases and J 3 bases, with 5 bases left between them. The CDR3 covers 13 residues. CDR1 is LNHNV and CDR2 is YYDKDF in the germline V gene (reference sequence). The CDR3 spells CATSRDRDTEAFF. CDR3 bases: TGTGCCACCAGCAGAGATCGTGACACTGAAGCTTTCTTT.

This clonotype came up many times. The chain links TRBV6-5 to TRBJ2-7; D is undetermined. The V gene's germline CDR1 is MNHEY and CDR2 SVGAGI. The CDR3 sequence is 15 residues long. V lost 2 bases and J 4 bases, leaving 15 bases between the germline ends. The CDR3 DNA sequence: TGTGCCAGCAGTTACAGTCCCCGATCTACGTACGAGCAGTACTTC. Its protein is CASSYSPRSTYEQYF.